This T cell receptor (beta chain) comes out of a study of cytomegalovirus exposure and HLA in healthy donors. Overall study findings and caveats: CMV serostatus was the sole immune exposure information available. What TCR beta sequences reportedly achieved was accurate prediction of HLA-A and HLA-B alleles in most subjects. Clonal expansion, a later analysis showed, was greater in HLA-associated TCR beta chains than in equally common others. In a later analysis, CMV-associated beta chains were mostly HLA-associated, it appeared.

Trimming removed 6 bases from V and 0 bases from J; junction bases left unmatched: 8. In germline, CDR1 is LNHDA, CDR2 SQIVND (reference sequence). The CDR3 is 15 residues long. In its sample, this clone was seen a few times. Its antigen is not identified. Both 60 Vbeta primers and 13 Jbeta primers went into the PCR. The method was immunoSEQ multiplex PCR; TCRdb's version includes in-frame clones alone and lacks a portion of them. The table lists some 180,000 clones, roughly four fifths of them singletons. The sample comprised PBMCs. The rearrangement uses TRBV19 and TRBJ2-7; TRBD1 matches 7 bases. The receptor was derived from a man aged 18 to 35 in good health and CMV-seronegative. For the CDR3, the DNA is TGTGCCAGTAGCCCGACAGGGCTCAGCTCCTACGAGCAGTACTTC. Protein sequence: CASSPTGLSSYEQYF.